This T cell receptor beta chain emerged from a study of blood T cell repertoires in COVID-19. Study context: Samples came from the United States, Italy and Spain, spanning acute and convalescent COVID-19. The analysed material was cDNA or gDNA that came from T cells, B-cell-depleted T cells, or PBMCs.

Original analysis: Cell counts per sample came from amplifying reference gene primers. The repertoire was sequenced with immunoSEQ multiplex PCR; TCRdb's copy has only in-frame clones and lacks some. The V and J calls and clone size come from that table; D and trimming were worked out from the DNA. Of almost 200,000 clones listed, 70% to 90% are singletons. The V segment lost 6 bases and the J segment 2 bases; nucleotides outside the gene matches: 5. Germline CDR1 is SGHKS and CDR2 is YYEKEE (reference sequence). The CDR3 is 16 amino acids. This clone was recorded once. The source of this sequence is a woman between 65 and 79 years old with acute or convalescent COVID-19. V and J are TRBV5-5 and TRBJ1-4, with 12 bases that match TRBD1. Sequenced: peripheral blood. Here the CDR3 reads CASTRDRGLTNEKLFF. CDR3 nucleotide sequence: TGTGCCAGCACCCGGGACAGGGGGCTCACTAATGAAAAACTGTTTTTT.